The 21 T cell receptor beta chains in this list originate from one sample, sequenced in a study of blood T cell repertoires in COVID-19. Some clones are missing from TCRdb's copy, which holds only in-frame ones; the method was immunoSEQ multiplex PCR. The table shows about 390,000 clones, with more than 75% occurring only once. Material for sequencing was PBMCs or T cells enriched from blood (not recorded which). The receptors here all came from a woman aged 50 to 60 who had recovered from COVID-19.

J is TRBJ1-6 and V is TRBV19; D may be TRBD1 (5 bases). The ends were cut back, 4 bases at V and 7 bases at J, with 17 bases in the middle. The CDR3 runs 16 residues. Germline V gene sequence: CDR1 LNHDA, CDR2 SQIVND (reference sequence). The CDR3 DNA sequence: TGTGCCAGTAGTAAGAACGTCGGGGGGGGAAATTCACCCCTCCACTTT. Its protein is CASSKNVGGGNSPLHF.

The count of this clone is one. The chain joins TRBV7-9 to TRBJ1-2, with a possible D match to TRBD1 (5 bases). The CDR3 runs to 14 residues. In germline, CDR1 is SEHNR, CDR2 FQNEAQ (reference sequence). V was cut by 3 bases and J by 2 bases, with 10 bases left in between. CDR3: CASSLGQSNYGYTF. The CDR3 DNA reads TGTGCCAGCAGCTTGGGGCAGAGCAACTATGGCTACACCTTC.

The rearrangement links TRBV29-1 to TRBJ2-7; 9 nucleotides align to TRBD1. The germline gives CDR1 SQVTM, CDR2 ANQGSEA. This CDR3 spans 13 amino acids. Trimming took 5 bases from V and 5 from J; bases not matched to a gene: 7. Here the CDR3 DNA reads TGCAGCGTTCGGACAGGGGAATCCCACGAGCAGTACTTC. Translation gives CSVRTGESHEQYF.

The chain uses TRBV11-3 and TRBJ2-1; 11 bases agree with TRBD2. V gave up 5 bases and J gave up 10 bases; unmatched junction bases: 13. The length of the CDR3 is 16 residues. Per the germline V gene, CDR1 is SGHNT and CDR2 is YENEEA. The CDR3: CASSKTTSGGSGEQFF. As DNA, the CDR3 is TGTGCCAGCAGCAAAACCACTAGCGGGGGCTCCGGCGAGCAGTTCTTC.

CDR3 DNA sequence: TGTGCTAGTGGTTTGCACCTCGGGACAGGGAGCAAAAACATTCAGTACTTC. It yields the protein CASGLHLGTGSKNIQYF. The rearrangement links TRBV12-5 to TRBJ2-4; TRBD1 matches 9 bases. After removal of 2 bases from V and 3 bases from J, the junction contained 8 bases not matched to a gene. There are 17 residues in the CDR3. Germline CDR1 is LGHNT and CDR2 is FRNRAP.

This clone was counted only a few times. The chain links TRBV2 to TRBJ1-5; D is unresolved. This CDR3 is built from 14 residues. Trimming left V 7 bases short and J 4 bases short, with 14 bases between. Germline values: CDR1 SNHLY, CDR2 FYNNEI. CDR3 in DNA: TGTGCCAGCACCCCGACGGGAGTTAATCAGCCCCAGCATTTT. It encodes CASTPTGVNQPQHF.

The chain is built from TRBV12-5 and TRBJ1-1; D not certain. Trimming shortened V by 3 bases and J by 1 base, and 15 bases separated the two germline ends. This CDR3 comprises 16 residues. Germline V gives CDR1 LGHNT, CDR2 FRNRAP. DNA of the CDR3: TGTGCTAGTGGTTTCGTAAACGGAGAAGCGAACACTGAAGCTTTCTTT. This codes for CASGFVNGEANTEAFF.

The V call is TRBV7-2, the J call TRBJ2-3, with 9 bases fitting TRBD2. This CDR3 contains 15 residues. V shed 3 bases and J 7 bases; nucleotides not matched to a gene: 8. Germline CDR1 SGHTA, CDR2 FQGNSA. CDR3 bases: TGTGCCAGCAGCTTCGGCGGGGGGGTGTGGAATACGCAGTATTTT. Its translation: CASSFGGGVWNTQYF.

This sequence joins TRBV5-1 and TRBJ1-6; a possible D gene is TRBD1 (6 bases). Germline V gene lookup returns CDR1 SGHRS and CDR2 YFSETQ. Trimming pared 5 bases from V and 5 bases from J, leaving 11 bases between. CDR3 length: 14 amino acids. The CDR3 loop is CASSYRVDNSPLHF. The CDR3 DNA follows: TGCGCCAGCAGTTACAGGGTTGATAATTCACCCCTCCACTTT.

The V call is TRBV27, the J call TRBJ1-2; maybe TRBD1 (6 bases). The CDR3 has 16 residues. V lost 0 bases, J lost 8 bases, and 19 bases lay in between. In germline, CDR1 is MNHEY, CDR2 SMNVEV (reference sequence). CDR3 bases: TGTGCCAGCAGTTTATCGACAGGACCGGGGTTTGGGGGCTACACCTTC. It yields the protein CASSLSTGPGFGGYTF.

CDR3 sequence: CASSFFRGVGSSYEQYF. CDR3 nucleotides: TGTGCCAGCAGCTTCTTCAGGGGTGTTGGGAGCTCCTACGAGCAGTACTTC. The gene calls are TRBV7-9 and TRBJ2-7, with D tentatively TRBD1 (6 bases). In germline, CDR1 is SEHNR, CDR2 FQNEAQ (reference sequence). This CDR3 is 17 amino acids long. V gave up 3 bases and J gave up 0 bases, with 18 bases separating them.

The chain combines TRBV9 with TRBJ2-7; no firm D call. CDR1 and CDR2 (germline): SGDLS, YYNGEE. The CDR3 totals 14 residues. V lost 0 bases, J lost 2 bases, and 9 bases lay in between. The CDR3 DNA reads as TGTGCCAGCAGCGTAGAGGTGACACCCTACGAGCAGTACTTC. It specifies CASSVEVTPYEQYF.

The chain has TRBV19 and TRBJ1-2; D is perhaps TRBD1 (5 bases). Germline CDR1 reads LNHDA; CDR2 reads SQIVND (reference sequence). V was clipped by 4 bases and J by 7 bases, with 16 bases between them. The CDR3 has 14 amino acids. The CDR3 protein is CASSTNGGGGGYTF. The DNA of the CDR3 is TGTGCCAGTAGTACGAATGGCGGGGGAGGTGGCTACACCTTC.

The V and J genes are TRBV2 and TRBJ1-3, with D perhaps TRBD1 (5 bases). The CDR3 extends over 14 amino acids. Germline V gene sequence: CDR1 SNHLY, CDR2 FYNNEI. The ends were cut back, 8 bases at V and 3 bases at J, with 14 bases in the middle. The CDR3 region is CASVQGQGGNTIYF. CDR3 DNA sequence: TGTGCCAGCGTCCAGGGCCAGGGTGGAAACACCATATATTTT.

The DNA for the CDR3 is TGTGCCAGCAGTGAGGGTTTACTCCGGGGGGAAAAACTGTTTTTT. This codes for CASSEGLLRGEKLFF. The gene calls are TRBV6-1 and TRBJ1-4; weak D call: TRBD1 (5 bases). The CDR3 has 15 amino acids. The V end was cut by 3 bases, the J end by 8 bases, with 16 bases between. CDR1 and CDR2 from the germline V gene are MNHNS and SASEGT.

As DNA, the CDR3 is TGTGCCAGCAGCTTAGCCCCGGGACAGGGACAGGATCGTGGCTACACCTTC. Its translation: CASSLAPGQGQDRGYTF. This chain connects TRBV11-2 to TRBJ1-2; 9 nucleotides line up with TRBD1. CDR1 SGHAT and CDR2 FQNNGV come from the germline V gene. The V segment lost 1 base and the J segment 7 bases; nucleotides outside the gene matches: 13. This CDR3 is built from 17 residues.

V is TRBV5-5 and J is TRBJ1-4; a weak D match, TRBD1 (5 bases). Germline CDR1 and CDR2: SGHKS and YYEKEE (reference sequence). The V end was cut by 1 base, the J end by 0 bases, with 13 bases between. The CDR3 has 17 amino acids. CDR3 amino acids: CASSLSTDYATNEKLFF. CDR3 DNA: TGTGCCAGCAGCTTGTCGACAGATTATGCAACTAATGAAAAACTGTTTTTT.

The gene calls are TRBV6-5 and TRBJ2-2; 8 bases line up with TRBD1. The ends lost 0 bases at V and 6 bases at J; junction bases unmatched: 3. There are 15 residues in the CDR3. Germline V gene sequence: CDR1 MNHEY, CDR2 SVGAGI. The CDR3 DNA reads TGTGCCAGCAGTTACTCGGGCAGGGGGCCCGGGGAGCTGTTTTTT. It specifies CASSYSGRGPGELFF.

V and J are TRBV7-2 and TRBJ1-2; the match to TRBD1 covers 12 bases. V trimming: 3 bases; J trimming: 1 base; junction bases outside the gene matches: 6. The CDR3 runs 17 residues. The germline V gene encodes CDR1 SGHTA and CDR2 FQGNSA. This chain's CDR3 is CASSLGTGGTGNYGYTF. The CDR3, as DNA: TGTGCCAGCAGCTTGGGGACAGGGGGCACCGGTAACTATGGCTACACCTTC.

The V and J genes are TRBV5-1 and TRBJ1-1; D is unclear. The length of the CDR3 is 14 residues. Trimming took off 2 bases at V and 5 bases at J, with 13 bases between the two ends. Looked up from germline, CDR1 is SGHRS and CDR2 is YFSETQ. CDR3 DNA: TGCGCCAGCAGCTTCGGTGGGGAGGGAACTGAAGCTTTCTTT. Its protein is CASSFGGEGTEAFF.

This chain joins TRBV19 and TRBJ1-1; no reliable D call. This CDR3 region has 15 residues. From germline, CDR1 is LNHDA and CDR2 SQIVND (reference sequence). Trimming took off 5 bases at V and 4 bases at J, with 17 bases between the two ends. The CDR3 protein is CASSPAGGLVTEAFF. The CDR3 coding sequence is TGTGCCAGTAGTCCCGCCGGCGGGTTGGTCACTGAAGCTTTCTTT.